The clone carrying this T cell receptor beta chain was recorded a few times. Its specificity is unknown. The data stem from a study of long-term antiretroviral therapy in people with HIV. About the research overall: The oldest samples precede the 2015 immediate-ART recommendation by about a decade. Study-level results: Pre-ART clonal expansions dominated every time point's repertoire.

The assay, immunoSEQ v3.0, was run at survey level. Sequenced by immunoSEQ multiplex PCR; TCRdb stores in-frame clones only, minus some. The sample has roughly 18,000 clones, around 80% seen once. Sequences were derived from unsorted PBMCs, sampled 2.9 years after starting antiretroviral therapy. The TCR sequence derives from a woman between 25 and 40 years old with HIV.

The CDR3 reads CAISESHEQYF. In DNA, the CDR3 is TGTGCCATCAGTGAGTCCCACGAGCAGTACTTC. The chain combines TRBV10-3 with TRBJ2-7, with D unresolved. The V gene's germline CDR1 is ENHRY and CDR2 SYGVKD. The length of the CDR3 is 11 residues. Trimming shortened V by 0 bases and J by 5 bases, and 2 bases separated the two germline ends.